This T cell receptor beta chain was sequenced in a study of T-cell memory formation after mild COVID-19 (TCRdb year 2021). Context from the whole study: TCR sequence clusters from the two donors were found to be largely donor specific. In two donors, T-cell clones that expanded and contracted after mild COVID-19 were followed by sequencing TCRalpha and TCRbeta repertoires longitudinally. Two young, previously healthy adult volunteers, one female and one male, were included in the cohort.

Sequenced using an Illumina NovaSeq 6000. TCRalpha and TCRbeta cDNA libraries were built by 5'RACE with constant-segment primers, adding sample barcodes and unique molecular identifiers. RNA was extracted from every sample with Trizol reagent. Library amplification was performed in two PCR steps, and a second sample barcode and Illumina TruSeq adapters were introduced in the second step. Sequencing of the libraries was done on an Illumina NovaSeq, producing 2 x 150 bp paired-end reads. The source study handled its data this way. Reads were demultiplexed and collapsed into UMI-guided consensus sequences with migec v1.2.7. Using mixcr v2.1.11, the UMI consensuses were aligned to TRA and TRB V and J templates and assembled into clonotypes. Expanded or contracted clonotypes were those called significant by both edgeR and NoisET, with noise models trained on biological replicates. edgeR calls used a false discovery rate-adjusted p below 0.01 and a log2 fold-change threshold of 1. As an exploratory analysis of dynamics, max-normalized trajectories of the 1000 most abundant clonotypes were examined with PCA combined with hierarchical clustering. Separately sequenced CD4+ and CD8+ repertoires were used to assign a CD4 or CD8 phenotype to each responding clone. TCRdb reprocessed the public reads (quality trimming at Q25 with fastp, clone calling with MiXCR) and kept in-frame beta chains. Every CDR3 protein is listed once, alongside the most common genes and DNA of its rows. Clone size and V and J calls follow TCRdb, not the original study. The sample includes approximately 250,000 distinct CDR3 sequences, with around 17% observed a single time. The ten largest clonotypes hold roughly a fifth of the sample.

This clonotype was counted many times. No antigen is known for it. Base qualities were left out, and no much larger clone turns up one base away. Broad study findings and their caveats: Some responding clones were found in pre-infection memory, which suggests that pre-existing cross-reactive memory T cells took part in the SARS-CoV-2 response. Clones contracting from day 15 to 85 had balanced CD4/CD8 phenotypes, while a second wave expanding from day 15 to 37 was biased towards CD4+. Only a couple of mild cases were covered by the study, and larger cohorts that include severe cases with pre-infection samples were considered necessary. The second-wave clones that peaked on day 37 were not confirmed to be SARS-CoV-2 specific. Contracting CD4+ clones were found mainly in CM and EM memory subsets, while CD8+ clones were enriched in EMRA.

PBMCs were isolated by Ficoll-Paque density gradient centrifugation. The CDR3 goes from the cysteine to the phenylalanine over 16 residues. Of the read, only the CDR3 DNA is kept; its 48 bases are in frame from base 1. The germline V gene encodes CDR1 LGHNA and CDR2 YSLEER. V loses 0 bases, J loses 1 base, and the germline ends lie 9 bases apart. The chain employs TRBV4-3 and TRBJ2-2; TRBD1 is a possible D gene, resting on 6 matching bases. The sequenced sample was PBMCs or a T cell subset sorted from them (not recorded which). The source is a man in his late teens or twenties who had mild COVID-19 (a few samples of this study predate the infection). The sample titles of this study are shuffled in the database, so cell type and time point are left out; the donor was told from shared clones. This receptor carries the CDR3 CASSQEWGQNTGELFF. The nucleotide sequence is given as TGCGCCAGCAGCCAAGAGTGGGGGCAGAACACCGGGGAGCTGTTTTTT.